The rows below give T cell receptor beta chains drawn from one sample of a study of blood T cell repertoires in COVID-19. Profiling relied on immunoSEQ multiplex PCR, and the TCRdb table lists in-frame clones only, not all of them. The table records 140,000 or so clones, approximately 90% of them present only once. Material: peripheral blood. The receptors come from a woman aged 60-75 years with active COVID-19. Both conserved end residues are part of each CDR3. Each record gives: clone size, J gene, D gene, V gene, CDR3 protein, CDR3 DNA. The D gene is left open where the match is weak. Rows may omit the clone size; those that give it use once, few, many or a size class.

>-|TRBJ2-5|TRBD2|TRBV6-5
CASSLAGGPRETQYF
TGTGCCAGCAGTCTAGCGGGAGGGCCGAGGGAGACCCAGTACTTC
>-|TRBJ2-3|-|TRBV7-2
CASSSPSGTDTQYF
TGTGCCAGCAGCTCCCCTAGCGGCACAGATACGCAGTATTTT
>-|TRBJ2-7|TRBD1|TRBV6-2/TRBV6-3
CASSYHRRDRGDEQYF
TGTGCCAGCAGTTACCACAGGAGGGACAGGGGTGACGAGCAGTACTTC
>-|TRBJ2-1|TRBD2|TRBV29-1
CSAHQGLAVNEQFF
TGCAGCGCCCACCAGGGACTAGCGGTAAATGAGCAGTTCTTC
>-|TRBJ1-6|-|TRBV28
CASSSHAGQGNSPLHF
TGTGCCAGCAGTTCCCACGCGGGGCAGGGTAATTCACCCCTCCACTTT
>-|TRBJ2-7|TRBD2|TRBV7-9
CASSTTGTSSYEQYF
TGTGCCAGCAGCACAACCGGGACTAGCTCCTACGAGCAGTACTTC
>-|TRBJ2-7|TRBD2|TRBV7-2
CASTGGTSGRDYEQYF
TGTGCCAGCACCGGGGGGACTAGCGGGAGGGACTACGAGCAGTACTTC
>once|TRBJ2-5|TRBD1|TRBV5-8
CASSLGSGQAQETQYF
TGTGCCAGCAGCTTAGGAAGCGGACAGGCCCAAGAGACCCAGTACTTC
>-|TRBJ2-1|-|TRBV24-1
CAIAEGTYNEQFF
TGTGCCATCGCAGAGGGAACCTACAATGAGCAGTTCTTC
>-|TRBJ2-7|TRBD1|TRBV4-2
CASSQVTGGLNTYEQYF
TGTGCCAGCAGCCAAGTAACAGGGGGGCTAAATACCTACGAGCAGTACTTC
>-|TRBJ2-7|-|TRBV6-2/TRBV6-3
CASSRAGYEQYF
TGTGCCAGCAGCCGAGCGGGCTACGAGCAGTACTTC
>-|TRBJ2-2|TRBD2|TRBV4-2
CASSQAQRESGELFF
TGTGCCAGCAGCCAAGCCCAGCGGGAGAGCGGGGAGCTGTTTTTT
>-|TRBJ2-1|TRBD2|TRBV27
CASSFRPTLAGTYNEQFF
TGTGCCAGCAGTTTCCGCCCTACCCTAGCGGGGACCTACAATGAGCAGTTCTTC
>-|TRBJ2-1|-|TRBV7-9
CASSASLARGYNEQFF
TGTGCCAGCAGCGCCTCGCTAGCGAGAGGCTACAATGAGCAGTTCTTC
>-|TRBJ1-1|-|TRBV6-6
CASSYSRVNTEAFF
TGTGCCAGCAGTTACTCTCGCGTAAACACTGAAGCTTTCTTT
>-|TRBJ2-2|-|TRBV7-9
CASSRERAGELFF
TGTGCCAGCAGCCGGGAGCGCGCCGGGGAGCTGTTTTTT
>-|TRBJ2-7|TRBD2|TRBV7-9
CASSLAGGSSYEQYF
TGTGCCAGCAGCTTAGCGGGCGGGAGCTCCTACGAGCAGTACTTC
>-|TRBJ2-1|TRBD2|TRBV6-2/TRBV6-3
CASSYELAGTNEQFF
TGTGCCAGCAGTTACGAATTAGCGGGGACCAATGAGCAGTTCTTC
>-|TRBJ2-3|-|TRBV27
CASSFWGGRGSDTQYF
TGTGCCAGCAGTTTTTGGGGGGGCCGGGGATCTGATACGCAGTATTTT
>-|TRBJ2-7|TRBD2|TRBV3-1/TRBV3-2
CASSQERLAGVYEQYF
TGTGCCAGCAGCCAAGAGCGACTAGCGGGAGTGTACGAGCAGTACTTC
>-|TRBJ1-1|-|TRBV4-3
CASSQEKGGVEAFF
TGCGCCAGCAGCCAAGAGAAGGGGGGGGTTGAAGCTTTCTTT
>-|TRBJ1-2|-|TRBV6-4
CASSGPGSYGYTF
TGTGCCAGCAGTGGGCCAGGGTCCTATGGCTACACCTTC
>-|TRBJ2-7|-|TRBV27
CASSPDTPYEQYF
TGTGCCAGCAGTCCCGACACACCCTACGAGCAGTACTTC
>-|TRBJ2-3|-|TRBV6-4
CASSERDSTDTQYF
TGTGCCAGCAGTGAACGGGACTCAACAGATACGCAGTATTTT
>-|TRBJ2-2|TRBD2|TRBV7-2
CASSLGLAGGNTGELFF
TGTGCCAGCAGCTTAGGACTAGCGGGAGGTAACACCGGGGAGCTGTTTTTT
>-|TRBJ2-7|TRBD2|TRBV19
CASSGTSVIGEQYF
TGTGCCAGCTCCGGGACTAGCGTCATCGGCGAGCAGTACTTC
>-|TRBJ2-7|TRBD1|TRBV6-5
CASRARGRIYEQYF
TGTGCCAGCAGGGCAAGGGGGCGCATCTACGAGCAGTACTTC
>-|TRBJ1-3|-|TRBV27
CASSSTGLSGNTIYF
TGTGCCAGCAGTTCGACAGGCCTCTCTGGAAACACCATATATTTT
>-|TRBJ2-3|-|TRBV11-1
CASSLGGPKDTQYF
TGTGCCAGCAGCCTCGGAGGGCCCAAAGATACGCAGTATTTT
>-|TRBJ1-2|TRBD1|TRBV9
CGEQRIAPRGQGLGYGYTF
TGTGGGGAGCAGCGAATCGCCCCACGGGGACAGGGTTTGGGCTATGGCTACACCTTC
>once|TRBJ2-5|TRBD2|TRBV20-1
CSASRGSIGETQYF
TGCAGTGCTAGTCGCGGGAGTATAGGGGAGACCCAGTACTTC
>-|TRBJ2-1|TRBD2|TRBV6-2/TRBV6-3
CASSYVAGGSYNEQFF
TGTGCCAGCAGTTACGTAGCGGGAGGGAGTTACAATGAGCAGTTCTTC
>-|TRBJ2-1|-|TRBV6-2/TRBV6-3
CASSSTVPSYNEQFF
TGTGCCAGCAGCTCTACAGTCCCCTCCTACAATGAGCAGTTCTTC
>-|TRBJ2-2|-|TRBV3-1/TRBV3-2
CASSQDNGELFF
TGTGCCAGCAGCCAAGACAACGGGGAGCTGTTTTTT
>-|TRBJ2-1|TRBD2|TRBV27
CASRWTSGSHEQFF
TGTGCCAGCAGATGGACTAGCGGGAGCCATGAGCAGTTCTTC
>-|TRBJ1-1|TRBD1|TRBV6-2/TRBV6-3
CASSPRTGGGTEAFF
TGTGCCAGCAGTCCCAGGACAGGGGGAGGCACTGAAGCTTTCTTT
>-|TRBJ2-1|TRBD1|TRBV9
CASTGGQGNYNEQFF
TGTGCCAGCACGGGGGGACAGGGAAACTACAATGAGCAGTTCTTC
>-|TRBJ2-5|-|TRBV7-2
CASSLILLPVPIETQYF
TGTGCCAGCAGCTTAATCCTGCTACCTGTCCCTATAGAGACCCAGTACTTC
>-|TRBJ2-1|TRBD1|TRBV28
CASSLTPGTGYNEQFF
TGTGCCAGCAGTTTAACCCCAGGGACAGGTTACAATGAGCAGTTCTTC
>once|TRBJ1-1|TRBD1|TRBV4-2
CASSQEGTGWGDTEAFF
TGTGCCAGCAGCCAAGAAGGGACAGGTTGGGGGGACACTGAAGCTTTCTTT
>-|TRBJ2-2|-|TRBV19
CASSIGQGQVSGELFF
TGTGCCAGTAGTATTGGTCAGGGTCAAGTGTCCGGGGAGCTGTTTTTT
>-|TRBJ2-7|-|TRBV28
CASRQRSSYEQYF
TGTGCCAGCCGTCAGCGGAGCTCCTACGAGCAGTACTTC
>-|TRBJ2-3|TRBD2|TRBV11-2
CASSLDLRTSPDTQYF
TGTGCCAGCAGCTTAGATCTTAGGACTAGTCCAGATACGCAGTATTTT
>-|TRBJ2-7|-|TRBV2
CASSNSRVSYEQYF
TGTGCCAGCAGCAATAGCAGGGTATCCTACGAGCAGTACTTC
>once|TRBJ1-2|-|TRBV19
CASSMSNRVGGYTF
TGTGCCAGTAGTATGAGCAACAGGGTCGGTGGCTACACCTTC
>-|TRBJ2-1|-|TRBV11-3
CASSLNGASDNEQFF
TGTGCCAGCAGCTTAAACGGAGCTTCTGACAATGAGCAGTTCTTC
>-|TRBJ1-1|-|TRBV6-2/TRBV6-3
CASSYRGPEAFF
TGTGCCAGCAGTTACCGGGGTCCTGAAGCTTTCTTT
>-|TRBJ2-1|TRBD2|TRBV5-4
CASSPSSGSHNEQFF
TGTGCCAGCAGCCCCTCTAGCGGGAGTCACAATGAGCAGTTCTTC
>-|TRBJ2-1|TRBD2|TRBV10-3
CAISESGGLAGVGGLSYNEQFF
TGTGCCATCAGTGAGTCAGGAGGACTAGCGGGAGTCGGGGGGCTCTCCTACAATGAGCAGTTCTTC
>few|TRBJ2-5|-|TRBV7-7
CASSPNRGKQETQYF
TGTGCTAGCAGCCCTAATAGGGGGAAACAAGAGACCCAGTACTTC
>-|TRBJ2-7|TRBD2|TRBV27
CASSFLAGLVYEQYF
TGTGCCAGCAGTTTCCTAGCGGGATTAGTCTACGAGCAGTACTTC
>-|TRBJ2-1|-|TRBV9
CASSVGGLPYNEQFF
TGTGCCAGCAGCGTGGGGGGACTCCCTTACAATGAGCAGTTCTTC
>-|TRBJ2-2|-|TRBV9
CASSVDGTNTGELFF
TGTGCCAGCAGCGTAGACGGGACGAACACCGGGGAGCTGTTTTTT
>-|TRBJ1-1|TRBD1|TRBV5-1
CASSLGGTGGNTEAFF
TGCGCCAGCAGCTTGGGGGGGACAGGAGGTAACACTGAAGCTTTCTTT
>-|TRBJ2-3|TRBD2|TRBV7-9
CASSRWTSGRADTQYF
TGTGCCAGCAGCCGTTGGACTAGCGGGAGGGCAGATACGCAGTATTTT
>-|TRBJ2-1|-|TRBV21-1
CASSKPTWTSGRSSVYNEQFF
TGTGCCAGCAGCAAACCGACATGGACTAGCGGGAGATCGTCCGTTTACAATGAGCAGTTCTTC
>once|TRBJ2-7|-|TRBV12-3/TRBV12-4
CASPPGSYEQYF
TGTGCCAGCCCCCCGGGTTCATACGAGCAGTACTTC
>-|TRBJ1-2|TRBD1|TRBV6-6
CASSYDRGFFYGYTF
TGTGCCAGCAGTTACGACAGGGGCTTTTTCTATGGCTACACCTTC